Below are 26 T cell receptor beta chains sequenced from a single sample in a study of identical twins. TCRdb re-called the 5' RACE reads through MiXCR, storing one row per CDR3 protein. The data hold about 890,000 distinct CDR3 sequences, with approximately 13% observed a single time. The sample also formed part of further work on yellow fever vaccine responses in identical twins.

The specimen sequenced was PBMCs. These receptors were collected from a young woman in good health.

This rearrangement joins TRBV5-6 to TRBJ1-1, with unresolved D. Germline CDR1 and CDR2: SGHDT and YYEEEE. V lost 2 bases and J lost 2, with 13 bases in between. There are 15 residues in the CDR3. CDR3 residues: CASSLDPALNTEAFF. For the CDR3, the DNA is TGTGCCAGCAGCTTAGACCCAGCCTTAAACACTGAAGCTTTCTTT.

This clonotype was detected ten times or more. The chain employs TRBV19 and TRBJ1-2; no clear D. The CDR3 consists of 15 residues. V was pared by 5 bases and J by 4 bases, with 17 bases between. Germline-derived CDR1 and CDR2 are LNHDA and SQIVND (reference sequence). The CDR3 DNA is TGTGCCAGTAGTGGTTTCCTTAGTTTCAGCTATGGCTACACCTTC. Residues: CASSGFLSFSYGYTF.

This clonotype was seen ten or more times. This chain uses TRBV4-1 with TRBJ2-1; D not resolved. This CDR3 has 15 amino acids. Trimming stripped 0 bases from V and 0 bases from J, with 6 bases between. The V gene's germline CDR1 is MGHRA and CDR2 YSYEKL. The CDR3 region has the DNA TGCGCCAGCAGCCAAGAGGGAAGCTCCTACAATGAGCAGTTCTTC. It encodes CASSQEGSSYNEQFF.

The gene calls are TRBV20-1 and TRBJ2-7, with 9 nucleotides matching TRBD2. The germline V gene has CDR1 DFQATT and CDR2 SNEGSKA (reference sequence). V gave up 0 bases and J gave up 0 bases; unmatched junction bases: 15. The CDR3 is 19 residues long. The CDR3 protein is CSARDIAGVGLAGSYEQYF. The CDR3, as DNA: TGCAGTGCTAGAGATATAGCGGGAGTGGGCCTCGCTGGCTCCTACGAGCAGTACTTC.

This clonotype was found a few times. The chain employs TRBV12-3 or TRBV12-4 and TRBJ2-1, with D possibly TRBD2 on 7 matching bases. With 3 bases removed from V and 8 bases from J, the gap between germline ends came to 20 bases. This CDR3 spans 16 amino acids. The CDR3 region is CASSFRGGPLDDEQFF. For the CDR3, the DNA is TGTGCCAGCAGTTTTAGGGGGGGACCCTTAGACGATGAGCAGTTCTTC.

The V and J genes are TRBV20-1 and TRBJ2-7; D might be TRBD1 or TRBD2, each matching 6 bases. The V and J ends lost 1 base and 4 bases respectively, with 17 bases between them. The germline gives CDR1 DFQATT, CDR2 SNEGSKA (reference sequence). There are 15 residues in the CDR3. CDR3 residues: CSARGEGGSGYEQYF. The CDR3 DNA sequence: TGCAGTGCTAGAGGCGAGGGGGGATCGGGGTACGAGCAGTACTTC.

This clonotype was observed a handful of times. The rearrangement joins TRBV4-2 to TRBJ2-3; no firm D call. This CDR3 contains 12 residues. Germline CDR1 is LGHNA and CDR2 is YNFKEQ. V shed 7 bases and J shed 4 bases, with 9 bases lying between them. In nucleotides, the CDR3 is TGTGCCAGCAAGGGTAGTGCAGATACGCAGTATTTT. The encoded protein is CASKGSADTQYF.

The J gene is TRBJ2-5, the V gene TRBV28, with unresolved D. The CDR3 consists of 13 residues. Trimming shortened V by 6 bases and J by 4 bases, and 12 bases separated the two germline ends. From germline, CDR1 is MDHEN and CDR2 SYDVKM. The DNA for the CDR3 is TGTGCCAGCAGCTTGCCAGTTGGAGAGACCCAGTACTTC. Its protein product is CASSLPVGETQYF.

This clonotype occurred a few times. The J gene is TRBJ2-7, the V gene TRBV5-6, with 10 nucleotides matching TRBD2. With 5 bases clipped from V and 3 bases from J, the junction kept 5 bases outside the gene matches. Germline V gene sequence: CDR1 SGHDT, CDR2 YYEEEE. This CDR3 is built from 14 residues. Here the CDR3 DNA reads TGTGCCAGCAGGTTAGCGGGAGGAAACTACGAGCAGTACTTC. This translates into CASRLAGGNYEQYF.

This clonotype was picked up many times. V gene TRBV27 combines with J gene TRBJ1-2; D gene ambiguous. The CDR3 extends over 15 amino acids. Germline CDR1 is MNHEY and CDR2 is SMNVEV (reference sequence). V dropped 8 bases and J dropped 0 bases, with 16 bases sitting between them. CDR3 bases: TGTGCCAGCTCTAAAACAGAGAAAGCTAACTATGGCTACACCTTC. Protein sequence: CASSKTEKANYGYTF.

The J gene is TRBJ2-2, the V gene TRBV28, with 8 bases fitting TRBD1. Germline CDR1 and CDR2: MDHEN and SYDVKM. The length of the CDR3 is 14 residues. Losses at the gene ends were 6 bases for V and 6 bases for J; bases not matched to a gene: 6. The CDR3 loop reads CASRHPTGAGELFF. CDR3 DNA sequence: TGTGCCAGCAGACATCCGACAGGGGCCGGGGAGCTGTTTTTT.

In this sample, this clonotype turned up a few times. V gene TRBV9 combines with J gene TRBJ1-2; TRBD1 is a possible D gene (5 bases). Trimming took 6 bases from V and 5 from J, leaving 17 bases between them. The length of the CDR3 is 14 residues. Germline CDR1 is SGDLS and CDR2 is YYNGEE. CDR3 protein: CASNPGAGGYGYTF. CDR3 DNA: TGTGCCAGCAACCCAGGTGCGGGGGGGTATGGCTACACCTTC.

This clonotype was seen more than once but under ten times. This sequence joins TRBV9 and TRBJ2-7, with 7 nucleotides matching TRBD2. CDR3 size: 14 residues. Per germline, CDR1 SGDLS and CDR2 YYNGEE. The junction had 7 bases not matched to a gene; V was cut back by 4 bases and J by 3 bases. The CDR3 DNA is TGTGCCAGCAGCCCTGGACTAGATGACTACGAGCAGTACTTC. Residues: CASSPGLDDYEQYF.

At least ten counts were recorded for this clonotype. The J gene is TRBJ2-1, the V gene TRBV9; 7 positions agree with TRBD1. This CDR3 has 14 residues. Trimming removed 4 bases from V and 7 bases from J; junction bases left unmatched: 8. Germline V gene lookup returns CDR1 SGDLS and CDR2 YYNGEE. CDR3 protein: CASSPTGSGNEQFF. The CDR3 DNA follows: TGTGCCAGCAGCCCGACAGGGTCGGGGAATGAGCAGTTCTTC.

The V call is TRBV5-1, the J call TRBJ2-2; no clear D gene. Trimming pared 4 bases from V and 1 base from J, leaving 14 bases between. Germline CDR1 and CDR2: SGHRS and YFSETQ. This CDR3 spans 16 amino acids. The CDR3 DNA reads TGCGCCAGCAGCCCCCTATTGGCAGAGAACACCGGGGAGCTGTTTTTT. Its translation is CASSPLLAENTGELFF.

The V gene is TRBV29-1, the J gene TRBJ2-2; the match to TRBD2 covers 13 bases. This CDR3 region has 16 residues. The J segment lost 6 bases and the V segment lost 5 bases, leaving 9 bases of the junction unmatched. Germline V gene data show CDR1 as SQVTM and CDR2 as ANQGSEA. This chain's CDR3 is CSVFLGLAGSAGELFF. CDR3 coding DNA: TGCAGCGTTTTCTTGGGACTAGCGGGATCTGCCGGGGAGCTGTTTTTT.

In its sample, this clonotype was seen a few times. DNA of the CDR3: TGTGCCAGCAGCCAAGATGGCAGAGGAGGTTCACCCCTCCACTTT. As protein: CASSQDGRGGSPLHF. The chain has TRBV3-1 and TRBJ1-6, with D uncertain. The CDR3 is 15 residues long. V dropped 0 bases and J dropped 9 bases, with 12 bases sitting between them. CDR1 and CDR2 from the germline V gene are LGHDT and YNNKEL (reference sequence).

In its sample, this clonotype was seen many times. The rearrangement links TRBV5-1 to TRBJ2-2; unclear D gene. The V gene's germline CDR1 is SGHRS and CDR2 YFSETQ. The CDR3 spans 14 residues. Trimming left V 3 bases short and J 7 bases short, with 13 bases between. The CDR3 coding sequence is TGCGCCAGCAGCTCCACCTTTTATAGCGGGGAGCTGTTTTTT. This codes for CASSSTFYSGELFF.

This clonotype was seen more than once but under ten times. The rearrangement joins TRBV5-1 to TRBJ2-1; 10 bases are a match to TRBD2. The V and J ends lost 7 bases and 2 bases, in that order; junction bases with no gene match: 6. Germline V lookup: CDR1 SGHRS, CDR2 YFSETQ. The CDR3 has 15 amino acids. CDR3 residues: CASADGLAAYNEQFF. In DNA, the CDR3 is TGCGCCAGCGCTGATGGACTAGCGGCCTACAATGAGCAGTTCTTC.

The gene calls are TRBV6-1 and TRBJ1-5; D is possibly TRBD1 (5 bases). The CDR3 loop spans 15 amino acids. V lost 6 bases and J 3 bases, leaving 15 bases between the germline ends. Germline V CDR1 and CDR2: MNHNS, SASEGT. CDR3 residues: CASSLGWGDNQPQHF. The CDR3 DNA sequence: TGTGCCAGCAGCCTGGGTTGGGGGGACAATCAGCCCCAGCATTTT.

A few counts support this clonotype. The V and J genes are TRBV20-1 and TRBJ2-7; the match to TRBD2 covers 11 bases. V gave up 4 bases and J gave up 7 bases; unmatched junction bases: 6. Per germline, CDR1 DFQATT and CDR2 SNEGSKA (reference sequence). This CDR3 is 13 amino acids long. CDR3 in amino acids: CSAIGTSGKEQYF. CDR3 bases: TGCAGTGCTATCGGGACTAGCGGAAAAGAGCAGTACTTC.

The CDR3 region has the DNA TGTGCCAGCAGCTTAGCTCCTGTTCGGCGTGAGGAGACCCAGTACTTC. Its translation is CASSLAPVRREETQYF. V and J are TRBV7-9 and TRBJ2-5; D is unresolved. Between the trimmed V and J ends, which lost 0 bases and 5 bases, there was a span of 16 bases. The germline CDR1 and CDR2 sequences are SEHNR and FQNEAQ (reference sequence). The CDR3 covers 16 residues.

The rearrangement joins TRBV5-1 to TRBJ1-1; D is unresolved. The CDR3 runs 13 residues. The V end was cut by 0 bases, the J end by 6 bases, with 9 bases between. Germline V gene data show CDR1 as SGHRS and CDR2 as YFSETQ. The CDR3 region is CASSLVGGSEAFF. Here the CDR3 DNA reads TGCGCCAGCAGCTTGGTAGGCGGGTCTGAAGCTTTCTTT.

This clonotype turned up a few times. V gene TRBV3-1 combines with J gene TRBJ1-1; the D gene is possibly TRBD1 (6 bases). This CDR3 spans 15 amino acids. V was pared by 0 bases and J by 10 bases, with 18 bases between. Germline V gene sequence: CDR1 LGHDT, CDR2 YNNKEL (reference sequence). CDR3 amino acids: CASSQDVSGGQGAFF. Here the CDR3 DNA reads TGTGCCAGCAGCCAAGATGTATCGGGGGGCCAGGGAGCTTTCTTT.

A few counts support this clonotype. J is TRBJ2-7 and V is TRBV18; a possible D gene is TRBD1 (5 bases). Germline CDR1 is KGHSH and CDR2 is LQKENI. The CDR3 loop spans 14 amino acids. V was trimmed by 3 bases and J by 5 bases, leaving 14 bases between them. CDR3 nucleotides: TGTGCCAGCTCACCGAGCAGGGTCGGAGACGAGCAGTACGTC. Encoded protein: CASSPSRVGDEQYV.

This clonotype turned up a few times. This chain joins TRBV29-1 and TRBJ2-1, with 10 bases matching TRBD1. From germline, CDR1 is SQVTM and CDR2 ANQGSEA. This CDR3 region has 13 residues. V was pared by 6 bases and J by 8 bases, with 7 bases of the junction left unmatched. The CDR3 DNA reads TGCAGCGTGCCGGGACAGGGGAATCATGAGCAGTTCTTC. Residues: CSVPGQGNHEQFF.